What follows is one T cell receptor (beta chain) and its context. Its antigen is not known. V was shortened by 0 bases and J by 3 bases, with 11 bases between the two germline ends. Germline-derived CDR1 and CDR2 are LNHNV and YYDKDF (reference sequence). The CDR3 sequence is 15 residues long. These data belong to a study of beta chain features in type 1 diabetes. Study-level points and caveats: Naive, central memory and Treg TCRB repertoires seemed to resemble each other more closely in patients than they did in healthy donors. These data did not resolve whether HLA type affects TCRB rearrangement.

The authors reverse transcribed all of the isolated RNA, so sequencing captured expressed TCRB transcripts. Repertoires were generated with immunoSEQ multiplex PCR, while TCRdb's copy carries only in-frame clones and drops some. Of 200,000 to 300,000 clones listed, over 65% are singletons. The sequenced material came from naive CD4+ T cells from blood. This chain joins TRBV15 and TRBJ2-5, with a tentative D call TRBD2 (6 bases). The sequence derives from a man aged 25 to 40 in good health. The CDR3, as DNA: TGTGCCACCAGCAGAGATAATGCGGGGAAAGAGACCCAGTACTTC. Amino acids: CATSRDNAGKETQYF.